The following is a T cell receptor beta chain sequence with its context. The data were obtained in a study of control samples from healthy donors and cancer patients. Germline CDR1 and CDR2: SNHLY and FYNNEI. Trimming removed 7 bases at V and 2 bases at J, with 11 bases between. This CDR3 spans 13 amino acids. TCRdb keeps only in-frame clones here, not all; method: immunoSEQ multiplex PCR. The repertoire includes 260,000 or so clones, roughly four fifths of them detected once, and roughly 15% sits in the top ten. Sequencing input: PBMCs. The sequence was collected from a woman aged 55-70 years with lung cancer. V is TRBV2 and J is TRBJ1-1; D ambiguous. CDR3 loop: CASMKVLNTEAFF. CDR3 nucleotides: TGTGCCAGCATGAAGGTTTTAAACACTGAAGCTTTCTTT.